The T cell receptor (beta chain) described here comes from a study of blood T cell repertoires in COVID-19. Turning to the study itself: The United States, Italy and Spain were the sources of the acute and convalescent COVID-19 samples. T cells, B-cell-depleted T cells, or PBMCs provided the cDNA or gDNA that served as material.

Trimming cost V 4 bases and J 7 bases; bases outside gene matches: 5. This CDR3 comprises 14 residues. Germline assignment: CDR1 LGHDT and CDR2 YNNKEL (reference sequence). Original handling: Estimated nucleated cell counts came from reference gene primer amplification. The table came from immunoSEQ multiplex PCR; TCRdb's copy has only in-frame clones and leaves some out. Clonal size and the V and J genes are those of that table, whereas D and trimming came from the DNA. The profile shows 200,000 to 250,000 clones, more than 75% of them singletons. The chain couples TRBV3-1 (or the pseudogene TRBV3-2) to TRBJ1-4; 8 nucleotides match TRBD1. Sequenced sample: peripheral blood. This sequence originates from a man between 40 and 49 years old with active or convalescent COVID-19. In DNA form, the CDR3 reads TGTGCCAGCAGCCCTCCGGGACAGGCTGAAAAACTGTTTTTT. Its translation: CASSPPGQAEKLFF.